These 30 T cell receptor beta chains originate from one sample sequenced in a study of beta chain features in type 1 diabetes. cDNA synthesis used the whole RNA isolate, giving expressed TCRB sequences. The protocol was immunoSEQ multiplex PCR, while the TCRdb copy is restricted to in-frame clones and leaves out a portion. Of 50,000 to 55,000 clones listed, about 64% were seen once; the top ten hold 0.29%. Study-level results: All four CD4+ subsets from Type 1 diabetes patients carried moderately but significantly shorter TCRB CDR3s.

Their cognate antigens are unknown. Sequencing was performed on stem cell memory CD4+ T cells from blood. These receptor sequences come from a woman aged 25 to 39 with type 1 diabetes.

This clone appeared a few times. The V call is TRBV29-1, the J call TRBJ2-5, with 7 bases fitting TRBD2. V gave up 4 bases and J gave up 5 bases; unmatched junction bases: 13. CDR1 is SQVTM and CDR2 is ANQGSEA in the germline V gene. The CDR3 has 15 residues. The CDR3: CSVGSGEARGETQYF. In DNA, the CDR3 is TGCAGCGTTGGGAGCGGGGAGGCCCGGGGGGAGACCCAGTACTTC.

This clone was found a few times. The rearrangement uses TRBV7-2 and TRBJ2-1; D is ambiguous. Trimming removed 1 base at V and 6 bases at J, with 7 bases between. CDR3 length equals 13 residues. The germline V gene has CDR1 SGHTA and CDR2 FQGNSA. The DNA of the CDR3 is TGTGCCAGCAGCTTAGTCTACGGCAATGAGCAGTTCTTC. It encodes CASSLVYGNEQFF.

The chain carries TRBV18 and TRBJ2-3, with D possibly TRBD2 on 6 matching bases. The CDR3 length is 18 residues. Germline assignment: CDR1 KGHSH and CDR2 LQKENI. Trimming removed 6 bases at V and 0 bases at J, with 22 bases between. CDR3 amino acids: CASSFVGGTGPSTDTQYF. The CDR3 DNA reads TGTGCCAGCTCGTTTGTAGGCGGGACGGGTCCTAGCACAGATACGCAGTATTTT.

The chain recombines TRBV7-9 with TRBJ2-5; D is ambiguous. Germline V gene lookup returns CDR1 SEHNR and CDR2 FQNEAQ (reference sequence). With 0 bases removed from V and 5 bases from J, the gap between germline ends came to 4 bases. This CDR3 spans 12 amino acids. The CDR3 coding sequence is TGTGCCAGCAGCTTAGCGGAGGAGACCCAGTACTTC. Translating gives CASSLAEETQYF.

This clone was observed a handful of times. The chain uses TRBV27 and TRBJ2-7, with 15 bases aligning to TRBD2. CDR3 length equals 15 residues. Trimming took 6 bases from V and 6 from J; bases not matched to a gene: 6. Germline V gene data show CDR1 as MNHEY and CDR2 as SMNVEV (reference sequence). DNA of the CDR3: TGTGCCAGCAGACAGGGACTAGCGGGAGGAGGCGAGCAGTACTTC. Its translation is CASRQGLAGGGEQYF.

This chain joins TRBV27 and TRBJ1-3; maybe TRBD1 (6 bases). Between the trimmed V and J ends, which lost 4 bases and 3 bases, there was a span of 7 bases. The CDR3 covers 13 residues. Looked up from germline, CDR1 is MNHEY and CDR2 is SMNVEV (reference sequence). In DNA, the CDR3 is TGTGCCAGCAGTTCGGACAGTGGAAACACCATATATTTT. It yields the protein CASSSDSGNTIYF.

The table lists this clone with a few counts. The chain couples TRBV7-9 to TRBJ1-2, with D possibly TRBD1 on 6 matching bases. The CDR3 runs 15 residues. From germline, CDR1 is SEHNR and CDR2 FQNEAQ (reference sequence). V was shortened by 5 bases and J by 5 bases, with 18 bases between the two germline ends. The CDR3 coding sequence is TGTGCCAGCAGCCCCTACCCCCCAGGGGTATATGGCTACACCTTC. As protein: CASSPYPPGVYGYTF.

The chain joins TRBV10-3 to TRBJ2-1; 7 nucleotides align to TRBD1. V gave up 6 bases and J gave up 2 bases; unmatched junction bases: 1. Germline lookup yields CDR1 ENHRY and CDR2 SYGVKD. The CDR3 sequence is 13 residues long. CDR3 sequence reads: CAIRGTAYNEQFF. The CDR3 nucleotides are TGTGCCATCAGGGGGACAGCCTACAATGAGCAGTTCTTC.

The chain links TRBV11-3 to TRBJ2-7; tentatively, D is TRBD1 (5 bases). Germline assignment: CDR1 SGHNT and CDR2 YENEEA. This CDR3 has 14 amino acids. Between the trimmed V and J ends, which lost 6 bases and 3 bases, there was a span of 15 bases. CDR3 nucleotide sequence: TGTGCCAGCAGTAGTCAGGGCGCCAGCTACGAGCAGTACTTC. This translates into CASSSQGASYEQYF.

V is TRBV2 and J is TRBJ1-5; unclear D gene. Germline V gene lookup returns CDR1 SNHLY and CDR2 FYNNEI. V was clipped by 3 bases and J by 6 bases, with 9 bases between them. The CDR3 consists of 13 residues. The CDR3 nucleotides are TGTGCCAGCAGTGATGAGGGTGGTCAGCCCCAGCATTTT. This translates into CASSDEGGQPQHF.

The chain is built from TRBV29-1 and TRBJ2-7; the D gene is possibly TRBD2 (6 bases). The CDR3 is 12 residues long. The germline gives CDR1 SQVTM, CDR2 ANQGSEA. Between the trimmed V and J ends, which lost 7 bases and 2 bases, there was a span of 12 bases. CDR3 sequence: CSAWTTTYEQYF. The CDR3 nucleotides are TGCAGCGCTTGGACTACTACCTACGAGCAGTACTTC.

This clone was detected only a few times. V gene TRBV5-1 combines with J gene TRBJ1-1; D might be TRBD1 (6 bases). Germline V lookup: CDR1 SGHRS, CDR2 YFSETQ. The CDR3 is 16 amino acids. V was clipped by 0 bases and J by 0 bases, with 12 bases between them. The CDR3, as DNA: TGCGCCAGCAGCTTGGCCAGACAGGACATGAACACTGAAGCTTTCTTT. Translation gives CASSLARQDMNTEAFF.

The CDR3 spells CASSQGGRGKTQYF. DNA of the CDR3: TGCGCCAGCAGCCAAGGAGGCAGGGGGAAGACCCAGTACTTC. The rearrangement joins TRBV4-1 to TRBJ2-5, with TRBD1 matching 7 bases. CDR1 and CDR2 from the germline V gene are MGHRA and YSYEKL. J was trimmed by 6 bases and V by 1 base; bases with no gene match: 5. The CDR3 has 14 residues.

The CDR3 region is CASSQRAGATNEKLFF. CDR3 nucleotide sequence: TGCGCCAGCAGCCAACGGGCAGGGGCCACTAATGAAAAACTGTTTTTT. This chain uses TRBV4-1 with TRBJ1-4, with D maybe TRBD1 (6 bases). CDR1 is MGHRA, CDR2 YSYEKL, per germline. The CDR3 has 16 residues. Trimming took off 2 bases at V and 2 bases at J, with 12 bases between the two ends.

CDR3 loop: CASSLFTQDSQETQYF. DNA of the CDR3: TGTGCCAGCAGTTTATTCACTCAGGACAGCCAAGAGACCCAGTACTTC. This chain joins TRBV28 and TRBJ2-5, with a possible D match to TRBD1 (6 bases). Trimming left V 1 base short and J 1 base short, with 13 bases between. The CDR3 extends over 16 amino acids. From germline, CDR1 is MDHEN and CDR2 SYDVKM.

V usage is TRBV11-2 and J usage is TRBJ2-5; D is possibly TRBD2 (6 bases). This CDR3 spans 12 amino acids. Germline CDR1 reads SGHAT; CDR2 reads FQNNGV. V was trimmed by 5 bases and J by 5 bases, leaving 9 bases between them. CDR3 DNA: TGTGCCAGCAGCGTAGGAGGGGAGACCCAGTACTTC. Translating it yields CASSVGGETQYF. The full variable domain, with the rest looked up from reference TRBV11-2 and TRBJ2-5, is EAGVAQSPRYKIIEKRQSVAFWCNPISGHATLYWYQQILGQGPKLLIQFQNNGVVDDSQLPKDRFSAERLKGVDSTLKIQPAKLEDSAVYLCASSVGGETQYFGPGTRLLVL.

This chain connects TRBV5-6 to TRBJ2-7, with TRBD1 as a possible D gene (5 bases). Germline V gene sequence: CDR1 SGHDT, CDR2 YYEEEE. The CDR3 covers 14 residues. Trimming stripped 0 bases from V and 0 bases from J, with 7 bases between. The chain's CDR3 is CASSLVQGSYEQYF. As DNA, the CDR3 is TGTGCCAGCAGCTTGGTTCAGGGCTCCTACGAGCAGTACTTC.

This clone was counted a few times. This chain connects TRBV30 to TRBJ2-7; perhaps TRBD1 as D (5 bases). Germline V gene sequence: CDR1 GTSNPN, CDR2 SVGIG (reference sequence). This CDR3 spans 15 amino acids. V lost 0 bases to trimming and J lost 3 bases, with 15 bases between them. The CDR3 nucleotides read TGTGCCTGGAGTGTACTGGGGCTAGGCAGCTACGAGCAGTACTTC. This gives the protein CAWSVLGLGSYEQYF.

This clone has only a few counts. The gene calls are TRBV5-1 and TRBJ2-5; 11 positions agree with TRBD2. The CDR3 is 15 residues long. The V segment lost 2 bases and the J segment 3 bases; nucleotides outside the gene matches: 3. Germline V gene sequence: CDR1 SGHRS, CDR2 YFSETQ. The CDR3 spells CASSLLAGVEETQYF. The DNA for the CDR3 is TGCGCCAGCAGCTTACTAGCGGGAGTTGAAGAGACCCAGTACTTC. Full variable domain (outside the CDR3, taken from reference TRBV5-1 and TRBJ2-5): KAGVTQTPRYLIKTRGQQVTLSCSPISGHRSVSWYQQTPGQGLQFLFEYFSETQRNKGNFPGRFSGRQFSNSRSEMNVSTLELGDSALYLCASSLLAGVEETQYFGPGTRLLVL.

This clone was seen a few times. This chain uses TRBV2 with TRBJ1-5; 9 nucleotides match TRBD1. This CDR3 region has 16 residues. Germline-derived CDR1 and CDR2 are SNHLY and FYNNEI. V lost 7 bases to trimming and J lost 1 base; unmatched junction nucleotides: 8. CDR3 loop: CASTQRGQGSNQPQHF. In DNA, the CDR3 is TGTGCCAGCACTCAAAGAGGACAGGGGAGCAATCAGCCCCAGCATTTT.

J is TRBJ1-4 and V is TRBV6-1, with TRBD1 identical over 7 bases. The J segment lost 5 bases and the V segment lost 6 bases, leaving 6 bases of the junction unmatched. This CDR3 has 14 residues. Per the germline V gene, CDR1 is MNHNS and CDR2 is SASEGT. In DNA, the CDR3 is TGTGCCAGCAGCACGACAGGGTCGAATGAAAAACTGTTTTTT. Translating it yields CASSTTGSNEKLFF.

This chain connects TRBV5-1 to TRBJ2-1; TRBD2 aligns across 9 bases. Losses at the gene ends were 2 bases for V and 5 bases for J; bases not matched to a gene: 11. Germline CDR1 SGHRS, CDR2 YFSETQ. The length of the CDR3 is 17 residues. In DNA, the CDR3 is TGCGCCAGCAGCTTAAGCGGGAGGAACGTTGTCCACAATGAGCAGTTCTTC. This gives the protein CASSLSGRNVVHNEQFF.

This clone is a singleton in its sample. Other DNA sequences from this sample encode an identical CDR3 as well. The chain links TRBV5-1 to TRBJ1-5; D possibly corresponds to TRBD1 (6 bases). CDR1 and CDR2 from the germline V gene are SGHRS and YFSETQ. The CDR3 has 15 amino acids. Deletions cut 0 bases from V and 3 bases from J, with 10 bases between. Here the CDR3 DNA reads TGCGCCAGCAGCTTGGGCGGACAGACCAATCAGCCCCAGCATTTT. This gives the protein CASSLGGQTNQPQHF.

This clone was counted once. The chain has TRBV6-1 and TRBJ1-5; TRBD1 might be the D (5 bases). Germline CDR1 MNHNS, CDR2 SASEGT. This CDR3 contains 17 residues. V gave up 4 bases and J gave up 5 bases, with 21 bases separating them. The CDR3 loop reads CASSAISEGREYQPQHF. Here the CDR3 DNA reads TGTGCCAGCAGTGCTATCTCGGAGGGCAGGGAGTATCAGCCCCAGCATTTT.

This chain uses TRBV29-1 with TRBJ2-7, with 8 positions matching TRBD1. The V and J ends lost 6 bases and 5 bases, in that order; junction bases with no gene match: 12. Germline V gives CDR1 SQVTM, CDR2 ANQGSEA. The CDR3 spans 14 residues. CDR3 amino acids: CSVAVQGEIHEQYF. CDR3 sequence (DNA): TGCAGCGTGGCTGTACAGGGGGAGATCCACGAGCAGTACTTC.

The J gene is TRBJ2-5, the V gene TRBV15, with D possibly TRBD2 on 5 matching bases. TRBJ2-7 matches the DNA end more closely, so the J call is doubtful. Germline assignment: CDR1 LNHNV and CDR2 YYDKDF (reference sequence). CDR3 size: 14 residues. CDR3 sequence: CATSRGREVYEQYF. The CDR3 coding sequence is TGTGCCACCAGCAGAGGTCGGGAAGTCTACGAGCAGTACTTC.

This clone appeared once. CDR3 in amino acids: CASSKDPSGTYEQYF. The CDR3 DNA follows: TGTGCCAGCAGCAAAGACCCTAGCGGCACCTACGAGCAGTACTTC. The chain uses TRBV21-1 and TRBJ2-7; TRBD2, the table's D call, lacks a check against the DNA. TRBV21-1 has pseudogene status. The CDR3 is 15 amino acids.

This clone has a handful of counts. The chain links TRBV19 to TRBJ2-3; 12 positions match TRBD2. Losses at the gene ends were 5 bases for V and 5 bases for J; bases not matched to a gene: 5. The CDR3 loop spans 15 amino acids. Per germline, CDR1 LNHDA and CDR2 SQIVND (reference sequence). CDR3: CASSPGLAGKDTQYF. The DNA for the CDR3 is TGTGCCAGTAGTCCAGGACTAGCGGGAAAAGATACGCAGTATTTT.

The chain has TRBV7-3 and TRBJ1-1; the D gene is possibly TRBD1 (6 bases). The CDR3 totals 16 residues. The germline V and J ends were trimmed by 2 bases and 4 bases, with 17 bases remaining between them. Germline assignment: CDR1 SGHTA and CDR2 FQGTGA. CDR3: CASSLDSVGGGTEAFF. The DNA of the CDR3 is TGTGCCAGCAGCTTAGATTCGGTAGGGGGTGGCACTGAAGCTTTCTTT.

V gene TRBV5-1 combines with J gene TRBJ2-3; 13 bases are a match to TRBD2. CDR3 length equals 15 residues. Germline loops: CDR1 SGHRS, CDR2 YFSETQ. The V gene end was trimmed by 4 bases and the J gene end by 7 bases; junction bases not matched to a gene: 6. CDR3 in DNA: TGCGCCAGCAGCGGGACTAGCGGGACACTTCATACGCAGTATTTT. Its translation is CASSGTSGTLHTQYF.